Below, 5 T cell receptor beta chains from the same sample are listed, as sequenced in a study of cytomegalovirus exposure and HLA in healthy donors. A multiplex PCR was run with 60 Vbeta primers and 13 Jbeta primers. Using immunoSEQ multiplex PCR, the repertoire was profiled, and TCRdb retains in-frame clones only, with some absent. Among under 110,000 clones, approximately 70% were seen once, and the ten largest hold about 0.8%. The material sequenced was PBMCs. The receptors originated from a boy between 10 and 17 years old in good health and CMV-seronegative.

The chain carries TRBV28 and TRBJ2-7; D remains ambiguous. Per germline, CDR1 MDHEN and CDR2 SYDVKM. The CDR3 totals 12 residues. V lost 5 bases and J 0 bases, leaving 5 bases between the germline ends. CDR3 bases: TGTGCCAGCAGTATGAGCTCCTACGAGCAGTACTTC. Translation gives CASSMSSYEQYF.

The DNA of the CDR3 is TGTGCCAGCCTGCGGGACAGTAACTATGGCTACACCTTC. It is translated as CASLRDSNYGYTF. The rearrangement links TRBV6-1 to TRBJ1-2, with 7 bases lining up with TRBD1. CDR1 MNHNS and CDR2 SASEGT come from the germline V gene. The CDR3 is made up of 13 amino acids. Trimming removed 8 bases from V and 1 base from J; junction bases left unmatched: 4.

The rearrangement links TRBV27 to TRBJ2-7, with D perhaps TRBD1 (6 bases). Germline V gene lookup returns CDR1 MNHEY and CDR2 SMNVEV (reference sequence). V was cut by 3 bases and J by 6 bases, with 15 bases left in between. This CDR3 is 14 amino acids long. The CDR3: CASSLSGHPREQYF. The CDR3 nucleotides are TGTGCCAGCAGTTTGTCGGGACACCCTCGCGAGCAGTACTTC.

The rearrangement uses TRBV6-6 and TRBJ1-1; TRBD1 matches 9 bases. J lost 2 bases, V lost 0 bases, and 1 base had no gene match. The CDR3 has 15 residues. Germline-derived CDR1 and CDR2 are MNHNY and SVGAGI (reference sequence). CDR3 protein: CASSYSDRGNTEAFF. The DNA of the CDR3 is TGTGCCAGCAGTTACTCGGACAGGGGTAACACTGAAGCTTTCTTT.

The chain recombines TRBV13 with TRBJ2-7, with D possibly TRBD1 on 6 matching bases. Looked up from germline, CDR1 is PRHDT and CDR2 is FYEKMQ (reference sequence). CDR3 length: 16 residues. V lost 6 bases to trimming and J lost 4 bases, with 22 bases between them. CDR3 sequence: CASSYGGNEGRYEQYF. The DNA for the CDR3 is TGTGCCAGCAGTTATGGGGGCAACGAGGGGCGGTACGAGCAGTACTTC.